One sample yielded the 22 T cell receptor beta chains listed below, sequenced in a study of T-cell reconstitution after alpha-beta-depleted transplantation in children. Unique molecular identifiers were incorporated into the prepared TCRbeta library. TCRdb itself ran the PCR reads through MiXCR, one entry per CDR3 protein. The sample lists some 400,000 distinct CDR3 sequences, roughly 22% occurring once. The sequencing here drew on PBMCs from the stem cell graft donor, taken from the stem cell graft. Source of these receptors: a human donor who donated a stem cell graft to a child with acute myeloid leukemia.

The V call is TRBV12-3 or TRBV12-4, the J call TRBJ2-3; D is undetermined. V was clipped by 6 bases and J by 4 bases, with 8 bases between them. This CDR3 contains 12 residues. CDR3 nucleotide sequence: TGTGCCAGCAGCCCCACCTCAGATACGCAGTATTTT. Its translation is CASSPTSDTQYF.

The CDR3 is CASSRAWGQETQYF. The CDR3 nucleotides are TGTGCCAGCAGTAGGGCGTGGGGGCAAGAGACCCAGTACTTC. The rearrangement joins TRBV7-6 to TRBJ2-5; D could derive from TRBD1 or TRBD2 (5 bases each). This CDR3 contains 14 residues. Germline V lookup: CDR1 SGHVS, CDR2 FNYEAQ. Trimming shortened V by 6 bases and J by 2 bases, and 13 bases separated the two germline ends.

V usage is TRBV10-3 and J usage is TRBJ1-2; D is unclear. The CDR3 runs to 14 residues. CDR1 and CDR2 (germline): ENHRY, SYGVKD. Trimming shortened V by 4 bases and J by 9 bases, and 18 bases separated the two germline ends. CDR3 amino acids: CAISGEIPASRYTF. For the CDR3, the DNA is TGTGCCATCAGTGGGGAGATCCCGGCGAGTCGCTACACCTTC.

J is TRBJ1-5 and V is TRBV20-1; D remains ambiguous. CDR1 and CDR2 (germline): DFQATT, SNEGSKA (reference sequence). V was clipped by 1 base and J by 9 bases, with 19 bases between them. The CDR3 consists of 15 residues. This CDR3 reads CSARVSGGSRRPQHF. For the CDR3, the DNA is TGCAGTGCTAGAGTATCGGGAGGGTCCCGCCGGCCCCAGCATTTT.

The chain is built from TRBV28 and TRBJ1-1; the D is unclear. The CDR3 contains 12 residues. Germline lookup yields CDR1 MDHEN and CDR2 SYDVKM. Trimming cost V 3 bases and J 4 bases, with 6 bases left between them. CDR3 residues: CASSFSLTEAFF. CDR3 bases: TGTGCCAGCAGTTTTTCCCTCACTGAAGCTTTCTTT.

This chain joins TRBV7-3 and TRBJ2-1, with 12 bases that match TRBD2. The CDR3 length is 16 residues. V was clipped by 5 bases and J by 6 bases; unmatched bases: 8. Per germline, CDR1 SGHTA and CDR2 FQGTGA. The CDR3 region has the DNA TGTGCCAGCAGCCACAGGACTAGCGGGAATCCCAATGAGCAGTTCTTC. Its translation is CASSHRTSGNPNEQFF.

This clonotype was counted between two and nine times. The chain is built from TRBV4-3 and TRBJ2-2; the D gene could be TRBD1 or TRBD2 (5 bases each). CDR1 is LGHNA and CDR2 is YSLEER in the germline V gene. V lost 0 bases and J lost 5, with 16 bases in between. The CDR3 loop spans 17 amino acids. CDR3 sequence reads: CASSQEGTPRRTGELFF. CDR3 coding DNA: TGCGCCAGCAGCCAAGAAGGGACCCCCAGACGGACCGGGGAGCTGTTTTTT.

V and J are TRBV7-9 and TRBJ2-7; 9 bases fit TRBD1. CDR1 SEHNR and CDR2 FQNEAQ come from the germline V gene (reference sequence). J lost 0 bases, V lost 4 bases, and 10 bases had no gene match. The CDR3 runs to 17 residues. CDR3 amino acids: CASSSGTGLSFSYEQYF. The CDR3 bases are TGTGCCAGCAGCTCCGGGACAGGGCTTTCTTTCTCCTACGAGCAGTACTTC.

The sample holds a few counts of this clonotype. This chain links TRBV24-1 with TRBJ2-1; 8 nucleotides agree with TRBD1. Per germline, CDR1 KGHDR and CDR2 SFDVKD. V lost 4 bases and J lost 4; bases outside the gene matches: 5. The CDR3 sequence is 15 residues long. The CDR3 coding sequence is TGTGCCACCAGTGAACCAGGGGGCCCTTACAATGAGCAGTTCTTC. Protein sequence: CATSEPGGPYNEQFF.

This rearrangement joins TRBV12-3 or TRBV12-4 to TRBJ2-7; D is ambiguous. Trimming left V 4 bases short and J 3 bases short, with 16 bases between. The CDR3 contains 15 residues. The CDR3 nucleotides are TGTGCCAGCAGTTCGCGGACCAAATCCAACTACGAGCAGTACTTC. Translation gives CASSSRTKSNYEQYF.

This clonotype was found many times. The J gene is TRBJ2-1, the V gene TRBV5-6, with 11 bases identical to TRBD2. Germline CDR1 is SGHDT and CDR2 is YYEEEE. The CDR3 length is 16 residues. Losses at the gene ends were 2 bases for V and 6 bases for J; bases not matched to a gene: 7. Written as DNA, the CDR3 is TGTGCCAGCAGCTTCGTACTAGCGGGAGAGTTCAATGAGCAGTTCTTC. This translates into CASSFVLAGEFNEQFF. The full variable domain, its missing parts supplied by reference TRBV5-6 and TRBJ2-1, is DAGVTQSPTHLIKTRGQQVTLRCSPKSGHDTVSWYQQALGQGPQFIFQYYEEEERQRGNFPDRFSGHQFPNYSSELNVNALLLGDSALYLCASSFVLAGEFNEQFFGPGTRLTVL.

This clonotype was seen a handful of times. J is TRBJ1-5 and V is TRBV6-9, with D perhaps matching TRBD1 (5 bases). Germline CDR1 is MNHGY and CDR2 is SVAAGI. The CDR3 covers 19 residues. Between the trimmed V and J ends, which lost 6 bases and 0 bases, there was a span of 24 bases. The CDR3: CASRQPRAGGFYSNQPQHF. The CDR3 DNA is TGTGCCAGCAGGCAGCCGAGGGCCGGGGGATTTTATAGCAATCAGCCCCAGCATTTT.

As DNA, the CDR3 is TGTGCCAGCAGCGCGGAGACAGGGGTCTACTACGAGCAGTACTTC. Its protein is CASSAETGVYYEQYF. The V gene is TRBV7-2, the J gene TRBJ2-7; 8 nucleotides match TRBD1. Looked up from germline, CDR1 is SGHTA and CDR2 is FQGNSA. The CDR3 is 15 residues long. Trimming cost V 5 bases and J 3 bases; bases outside gene matches: 9.

CDR3 DNA: TGTGCCAGCAGTGAGTCCGGAACGAACACCGGGGAGCTGTTTTTT. Translating gives CASSESGTNTGELFF. This chain joins TRBV6-1 and TRBJ2-2; D remains unclear. Per the germline V gene, CDR1 is MNHNS and CDR2 is SASEGT. The CDR3 loop spans 15 amino acids. Between the trimmed V and J ends, which lost 3 bases and 0 bases, there was a span of 8 bases.

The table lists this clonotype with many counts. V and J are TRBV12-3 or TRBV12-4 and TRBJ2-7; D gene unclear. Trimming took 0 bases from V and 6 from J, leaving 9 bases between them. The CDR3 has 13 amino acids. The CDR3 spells CASSLALVSEQYF. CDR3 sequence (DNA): TGTGCCAGCAGTTTAGCGCTGGTAAGCGAGCAGTACTTC.

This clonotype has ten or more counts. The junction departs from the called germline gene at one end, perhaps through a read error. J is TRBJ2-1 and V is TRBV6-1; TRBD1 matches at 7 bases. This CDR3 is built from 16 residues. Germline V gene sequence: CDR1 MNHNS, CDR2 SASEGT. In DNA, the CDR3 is TGTGCCAGCAGCCCCGTTGGGACAGCCACCTACGATGAGCAGTTCTTC. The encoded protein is CASSPVGTATYDEQFF.

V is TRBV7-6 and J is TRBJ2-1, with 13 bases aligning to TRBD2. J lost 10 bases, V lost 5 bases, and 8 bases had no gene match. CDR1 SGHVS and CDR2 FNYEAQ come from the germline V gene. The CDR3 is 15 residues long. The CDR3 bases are TGTGCCAGCAGCCGACGGACTAGCGGGAGTCGAGAGCAGTTCTTC. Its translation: CASSRRTSGSREQFF.

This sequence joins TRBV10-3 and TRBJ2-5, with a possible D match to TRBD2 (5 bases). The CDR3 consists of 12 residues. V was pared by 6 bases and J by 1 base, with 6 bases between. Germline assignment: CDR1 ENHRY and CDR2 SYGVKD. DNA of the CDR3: TGTGCCATCAGGGGAGTCCAAGAGACCCAGTACTTC. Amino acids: CAIRGVQETQYF.

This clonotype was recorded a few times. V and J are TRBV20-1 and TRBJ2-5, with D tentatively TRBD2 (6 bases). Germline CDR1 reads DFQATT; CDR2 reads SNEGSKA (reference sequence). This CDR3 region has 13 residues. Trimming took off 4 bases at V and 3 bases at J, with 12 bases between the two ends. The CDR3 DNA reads TGCAGTGCTAACCGGGACTCCGAAGAGACCCAGTACTTC. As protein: CSANRDSEETQYF.

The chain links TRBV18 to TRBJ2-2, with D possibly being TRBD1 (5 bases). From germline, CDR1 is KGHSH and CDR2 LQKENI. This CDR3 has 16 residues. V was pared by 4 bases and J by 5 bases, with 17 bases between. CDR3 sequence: CASSLFPTESTGELFF. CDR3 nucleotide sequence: TGTGCCAGCTCACTATTCCCGACAGAAAGTACCGGGGAGCTGTTTTTT.

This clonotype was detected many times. Here the CDR3 reads CSAALLASYNEQFF. CDR3 nucleotides: TGCAGTGCCGCTCTCCTAGCATCCTACAATGAGCAGTTCTTC. This chain joins TRBV20-1 and TRBJ2-1; a weak D match, TRBD2 (5 bases). The CDR3 runs 14 residues. Trimming removed 6 bases at V and 1 base at J, with 13 bases between. The germline V gene encodes CDR1 DFQATT and CDR2 SNEGSKA (reference sequence).

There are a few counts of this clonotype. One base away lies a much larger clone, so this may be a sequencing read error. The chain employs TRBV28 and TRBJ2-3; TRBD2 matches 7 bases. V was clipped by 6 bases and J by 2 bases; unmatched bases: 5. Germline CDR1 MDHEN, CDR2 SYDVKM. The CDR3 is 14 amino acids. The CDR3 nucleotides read TGTGCCAGCAGCCGAGCGGGACCCACAGATACGCAGTATTTT. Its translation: CASSRAGPTDTQYF. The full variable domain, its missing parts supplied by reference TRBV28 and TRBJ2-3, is DVKVTQSSRYLVKRTGEKVFLECVQDMDHENMFWYRQDPGLGLRLIYFSYDVKMKEKGDIPEGYSVSREKKERFSLILESASTNQTSMYLCASSRAGPTDTQYFGPGTRLTVL.